This T cell receptor (beta chain) was identified during a study of molecular identifiers for immune sequencing clone quantification. Findings of the study overall: Sharing of a barcode by identical TCR molecules could cause highly expanded clone sizes to be underestimated. Jurkat TCR RNA that was spiked in from one cell was reportedly detectable among one million naive cells. Clones exceeding 20 RNA copies carried over 97% of effector molecules but under 1% of naive-cell molecules.

The CDR3 extends over 14 amino acids. The V gene's germline CDR1 is MNHEY and CDR2 SVGAGI. V dropped 5 bases and J dropped 5; count of bases not matched to a gene: 3. Via MiXCR, TCRdb re-called the PCR reads, giving one row per CDR3 protein. Of 100,000 or so distinct CDR3 sequences listed, roughly 34% are singletons. In this sample, this clonotype turned up many times. The antigen is not known. The sample taken for sequencing was naive CD8+ T cells from blood, with Jurkat cell RNA spiked in. The subset: FACS-sorted CD8+CD4-CCR7+CD45RA+ naive T cells. The clonotype comes from a human donor in good health. Some libraries in this study had Jurkat cell RNA spiked in. The genes are TRBV6-5 and TRBJ2-5; TRBD2 agrees at 12 bases. CDR3: CASSELAGGETQYF. CDR3 nucleotide sequence: TGTGCCAGCAGTGAACTAGCGGGAGGCGAGACCCAGTACTTC.